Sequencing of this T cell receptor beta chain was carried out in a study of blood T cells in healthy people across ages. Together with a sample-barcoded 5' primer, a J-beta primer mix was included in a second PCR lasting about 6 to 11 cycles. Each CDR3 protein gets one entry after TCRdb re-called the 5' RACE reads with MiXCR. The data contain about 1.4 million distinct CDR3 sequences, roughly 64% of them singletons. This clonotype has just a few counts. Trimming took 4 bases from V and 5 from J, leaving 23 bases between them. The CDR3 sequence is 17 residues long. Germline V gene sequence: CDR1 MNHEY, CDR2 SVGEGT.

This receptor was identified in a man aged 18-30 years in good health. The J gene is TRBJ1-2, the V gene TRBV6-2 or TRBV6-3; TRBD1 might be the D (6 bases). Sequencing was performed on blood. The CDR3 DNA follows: TGTGCCAGCAGTTCCCCGACGGCAGGGGAGTGGGAGTATGGCTACACCTTC. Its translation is CASSSPTAGEWEYGYTF.